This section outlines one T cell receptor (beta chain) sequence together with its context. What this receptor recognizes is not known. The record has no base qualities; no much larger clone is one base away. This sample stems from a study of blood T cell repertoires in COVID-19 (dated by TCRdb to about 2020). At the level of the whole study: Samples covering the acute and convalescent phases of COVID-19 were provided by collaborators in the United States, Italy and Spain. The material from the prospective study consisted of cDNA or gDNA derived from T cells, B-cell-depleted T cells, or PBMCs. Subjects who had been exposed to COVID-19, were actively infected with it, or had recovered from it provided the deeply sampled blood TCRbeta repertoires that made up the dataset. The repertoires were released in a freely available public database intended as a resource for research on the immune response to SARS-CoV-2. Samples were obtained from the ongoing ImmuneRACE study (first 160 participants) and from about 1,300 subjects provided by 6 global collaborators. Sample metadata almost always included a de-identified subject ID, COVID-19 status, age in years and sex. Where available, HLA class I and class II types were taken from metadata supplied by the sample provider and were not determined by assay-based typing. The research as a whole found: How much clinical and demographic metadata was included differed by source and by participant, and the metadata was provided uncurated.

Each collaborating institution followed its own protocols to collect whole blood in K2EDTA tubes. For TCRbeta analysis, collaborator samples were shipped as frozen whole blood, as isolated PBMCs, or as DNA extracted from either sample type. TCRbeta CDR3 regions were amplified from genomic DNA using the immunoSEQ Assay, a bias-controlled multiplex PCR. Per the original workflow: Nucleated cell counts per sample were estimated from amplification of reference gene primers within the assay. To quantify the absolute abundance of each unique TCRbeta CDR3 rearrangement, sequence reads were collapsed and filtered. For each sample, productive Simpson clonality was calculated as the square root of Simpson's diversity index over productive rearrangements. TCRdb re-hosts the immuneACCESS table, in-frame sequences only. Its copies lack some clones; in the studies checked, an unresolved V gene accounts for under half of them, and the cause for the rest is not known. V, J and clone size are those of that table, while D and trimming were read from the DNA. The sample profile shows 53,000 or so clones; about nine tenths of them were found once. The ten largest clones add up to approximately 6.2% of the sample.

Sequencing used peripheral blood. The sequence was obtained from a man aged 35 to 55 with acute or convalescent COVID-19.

CDR3 region: CASSAGTGAVQPQHF. The nucleotide sequence reads as follows: TGTGCCAGCAGCGCCGGGACAGGGGCGGTTCAGCCCCAGCATTTT. Here the chain combines TRBV7-8 and TRBJ1-5; the central 10 bases match TRBD1. CDR1 SGHVS and CDR2 FQNEAQ were looked up in the germline V gene. From its cysteine to its phenylalanine, the CDR3 spans 15 amino acids. Kept here is only the CDR3 DNA, which spans 45 bases and is read in frame from base 1. The V end gives up 5 bases and the J end 6 bases, leaving 7 bases in the junction not matched to a gene.